This T cell receptor beta chain was recovered during a study of identical twins. TCRdb redid the calling of the 5' RACE reads with MiXCR, one entry per CDR3 protein. There are a few hundred thousand distinct CDR3 sequences in the sample; about 6.7% occur only once, and roughly 15% lies in the top ten. J lost 4 bases, V lost 2 bases, and 8 bases had no gene match. Per the germline V gene, CDR1 is SGHRS and CDR2 is YFSETQ. The CDR3 sequence is 16 residues long. These data were also reused for a study on T cells expressing NK-cell markers. That source notes: One of eight sequenced donors was HCMV-seronegative; the other seven were seropositive. Of CD8+ T cells, 1.0-7.0% belonged to dominant NKG2C+ clonotypes in 5 or 6 donors. Once again these clonotypes came out on top in the CD3+CD56-NKG2C+ fraction of four donors.

This chain connects TRBV5-1 to TRBJ2-2; 7 bases are shared with TRBD1. The receptor was derived from a woman in her late teens or twenties in good health. Sequenced material: CD8+ T cells sorted from blood. CDR3 nucleotide sequence: TGCGCCAGCAGCTTAGGGGGCGGACAGACCACCGGGGAGCTGTTTTTT. Amino acids: CASSLGGGQTTGELFF. Full variable domain (outside the CDR3, taken from reference TRBV5-1 and TRBJ2-2): KAGVTQTPRYLIKTRGQQVTLSCSPISGHRSVSWYQQTPGQGLQFLFEYFSETQRNKGNFPGRFSGRQFSNSRSEMNVSTLELGDSALYLCASSLGGGQTTGELFFGEGSRLTVL.